The T cell receptor beta chain under discussion was sequenced for a study of STAT5B mutations in CD4+ large granular lymphocyte leukemia. General study points: Higher CD4+ than CD8+ T-LGLL clonality might reflect small sample size. Patient CD4-sorted repertoires looked more clonal than healthy CD4+ repertoires, even without putative leukemic clones. No patients shared main leukemic clonotypes, though about 25% appeared at low frequency elsewhere.

For this clone: Its antigen is still unknown.

Authors' processing steps: The detection floor for productive clonotype frequency was 2.59 x 10-5. Sequencing was performed with immunoSEQ multiplex PCR; in TCRdb, only in-frame clones are kept and a portion is missing. V, J and clone size are those of that table, while D and trimming were read from the DNA. The table includes under 55,000 clones, approximately 86% detected once. The CDR3 is made up of 14 amino acids. From germline, CDR1 is MGHRA and CDR2 YSYEKL. Trimming cost V 5 bases and J 8 bases, with 15 bases left between them. The source of this sequence is a human donor in good health. V gene TRBV4-1 combines with J gene TRBJ2-2; D possibly corresponds to TRBD1 (8 bases). The specimen sequenced was CD4+ T cells from blood buffy coats. CDR3 sequence reads: CASSLQGEGGELFF. In nucleotides, the CDR3 is TGCGCCAGCAGCTTACAGGGGGAGGGTGGGGAGCTGTTTTTT.